This T cell receptor (beta chain) was observed in a study of siplizumab effects on memory and regulatory T cells. Measured with immunoSEQ multiplex PCR; TCRdb has only the in-frame clones, and not every one. The sample includes around 77,000 clones, about 90% of them seen just once. The V end lost 1 base, the J end lost 0 bases, and 11 bases lay between the germline ends. CDR1 is SGHVS, CDR2 FQNEAQ, per germline. The CDR3 runs 16 residues. The receptor's source is a human donor in good health. Source material: CD8+ T cells sorted from blood. The chain is built from TRBV7-8 and TRBJ2-3; no firm D call. DNA for the CDR3: TGTGCCAGCAGCTTAGTGGCCGGACCTAGCACAGATACGCAGTATTTT. Translated: CASSLVAGPSTDTQYF.